This T cell receptor (beta chain) was profiled in a study of blood T cell repertoires in COVID-19. Profiled with immunoSEQ multiplex PCR; TCRdb holds only in-frame clones, not every one. The profile shows about 250,000 clones, more than 80% of them singletons. Germline assignment: CDR1 KGHSH and CDR2 LQKENI. V was trimmed by 3 bases and J by 3 bases, leaving 15 bases between them. The CDR3 loop spans 16 amino acids. Sequencing was done on a sample of peripheral blood. The sequence derives from a woman aged 25-40 years with active or convalescent COVID-19. The rearrangement uses TRBV18 and TRBJ1-5; possibly TRBD1 for D (6 bases). In DNA, the CDR3 is TGTGCCAGCTCACCGACCCCCACAGGGTCCAATCAGCCCCAGCATTTT. Translating gives CASSPTPTGSNQPQHF.